This T cell receptor (beta chain) is from a study of memory CD4+ T cells and cytomegalovirus serostatus. Between the trimmed V and J ends, which lost 5 bases and 2 bases, there was a span of 18 bases. The CDR3 is 16 amino acids. CDR1 and CDR2 from the germline V gene are MNHEY and SMNVEV (reference sequence). The sort gate was single viable CD3+CD4+CD8-CD45RO+ cells for memory CD4+ T cells. Sequencing was performed with immunoSEQ multiplex PCR; in TCRdb, only in-frame clones are kept and a portion is missing. The sample includes about 43,000 clones, around four fifths seen only once; the top ten take 0.61%.

The sample comprised memory CD4+ T cells from blood. The chain joins TRBV27 to TRBJ1-2, with a weak D call TRBD1 (5 bases). This clonotype was obtained from an adult in good health and CMV-seronegative. The CDR3 protein is CASSPFGLGGNYGYTF. The CDR3 nucleotides are TGTGCCAGCAGTCCGTTCGGGTTGGGGGGGAACTATGGCTACACCTTC.